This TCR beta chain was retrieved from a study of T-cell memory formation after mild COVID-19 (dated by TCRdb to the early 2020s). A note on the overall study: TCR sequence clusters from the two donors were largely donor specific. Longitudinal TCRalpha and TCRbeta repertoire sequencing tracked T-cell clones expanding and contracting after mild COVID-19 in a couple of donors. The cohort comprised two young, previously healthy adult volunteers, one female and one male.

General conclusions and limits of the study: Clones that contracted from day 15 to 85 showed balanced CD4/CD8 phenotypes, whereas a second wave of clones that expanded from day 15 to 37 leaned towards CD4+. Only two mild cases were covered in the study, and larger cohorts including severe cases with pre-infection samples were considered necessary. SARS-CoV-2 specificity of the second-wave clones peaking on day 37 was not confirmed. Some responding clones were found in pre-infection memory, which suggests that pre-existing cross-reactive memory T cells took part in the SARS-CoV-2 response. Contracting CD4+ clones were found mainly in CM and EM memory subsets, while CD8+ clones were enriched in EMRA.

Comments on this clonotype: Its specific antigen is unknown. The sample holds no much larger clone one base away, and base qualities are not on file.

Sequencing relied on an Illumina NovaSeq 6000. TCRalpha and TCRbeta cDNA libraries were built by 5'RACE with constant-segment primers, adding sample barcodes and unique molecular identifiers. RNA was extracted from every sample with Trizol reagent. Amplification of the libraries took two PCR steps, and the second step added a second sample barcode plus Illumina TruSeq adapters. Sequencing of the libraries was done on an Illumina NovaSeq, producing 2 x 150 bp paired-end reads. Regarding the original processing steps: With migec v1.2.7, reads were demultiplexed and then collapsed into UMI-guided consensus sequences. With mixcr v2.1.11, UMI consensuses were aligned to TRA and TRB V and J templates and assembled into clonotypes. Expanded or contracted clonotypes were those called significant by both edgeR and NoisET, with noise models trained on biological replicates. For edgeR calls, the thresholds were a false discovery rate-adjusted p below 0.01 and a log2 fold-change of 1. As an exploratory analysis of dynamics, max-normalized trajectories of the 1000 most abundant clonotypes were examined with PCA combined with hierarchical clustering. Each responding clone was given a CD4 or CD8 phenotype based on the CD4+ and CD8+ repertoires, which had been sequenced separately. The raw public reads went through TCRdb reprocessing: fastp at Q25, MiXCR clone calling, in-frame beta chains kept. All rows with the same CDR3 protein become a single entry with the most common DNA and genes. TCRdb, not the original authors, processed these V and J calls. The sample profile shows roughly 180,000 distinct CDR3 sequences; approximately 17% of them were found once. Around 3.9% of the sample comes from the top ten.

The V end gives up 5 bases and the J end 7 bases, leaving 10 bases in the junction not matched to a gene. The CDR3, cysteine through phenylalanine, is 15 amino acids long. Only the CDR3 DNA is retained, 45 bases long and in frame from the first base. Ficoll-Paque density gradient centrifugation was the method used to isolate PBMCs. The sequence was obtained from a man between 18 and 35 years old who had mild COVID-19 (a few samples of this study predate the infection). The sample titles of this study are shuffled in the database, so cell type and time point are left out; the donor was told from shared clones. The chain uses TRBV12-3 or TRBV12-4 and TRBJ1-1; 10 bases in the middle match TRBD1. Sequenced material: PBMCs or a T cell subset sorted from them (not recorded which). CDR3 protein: CASSPGTGEVGEAFF. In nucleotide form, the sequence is TGTGCCAGCAGTCCCGGGACAGGGGAGGTCGGTGAAGCTTTCTTT.